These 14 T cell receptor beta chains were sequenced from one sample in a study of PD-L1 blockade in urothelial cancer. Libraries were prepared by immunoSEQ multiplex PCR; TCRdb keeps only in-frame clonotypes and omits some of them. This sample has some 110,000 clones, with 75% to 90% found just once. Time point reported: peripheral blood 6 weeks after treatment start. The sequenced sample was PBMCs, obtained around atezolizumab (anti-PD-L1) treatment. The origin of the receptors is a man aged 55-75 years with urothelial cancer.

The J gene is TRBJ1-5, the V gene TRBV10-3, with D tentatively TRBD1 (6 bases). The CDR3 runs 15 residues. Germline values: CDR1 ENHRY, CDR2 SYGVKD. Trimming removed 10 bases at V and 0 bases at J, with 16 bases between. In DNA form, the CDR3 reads TGTGCCAGCCAAGGGGGGGCAGCTAGCAATCAGCCCCAGCATTTT. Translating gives CASQGGAASNQPQHF.

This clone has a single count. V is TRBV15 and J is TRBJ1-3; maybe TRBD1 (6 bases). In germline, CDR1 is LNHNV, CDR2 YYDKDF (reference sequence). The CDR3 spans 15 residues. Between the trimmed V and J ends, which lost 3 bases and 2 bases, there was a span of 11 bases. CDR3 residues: CATSRGDMAGNTIYF. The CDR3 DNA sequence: TGTGCCACCAGCAGGGGGGACATGGCTGGAAACACCATATATTTT.

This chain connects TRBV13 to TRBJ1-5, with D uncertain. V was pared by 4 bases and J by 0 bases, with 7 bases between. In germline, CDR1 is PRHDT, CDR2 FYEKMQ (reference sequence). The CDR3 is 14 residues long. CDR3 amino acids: CASSSTNSNQPQHF. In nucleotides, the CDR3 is TGTGCCAGCAGCTCAACAAATAGCAATCAGCCCCAGCATTTT.

The CDR3: CASSDPGQGVATNEKLFF. As DNA, the CDR3 is TGTGCCAGCAGTGATCCGGGACAGGGAGTTGCAACTAATGAAAAACTGTTTTTT. This chain uses TRBV2 with TRBJ1-4; 9 bases match TRBD1. Germline lookup yields CDR1 SNHLY and CDR2 FYNNEI. This CDR3 contains 18 residues. The V and J ends lost 3 bases and 0 bases, in that order; junction bases with no gene match: 8.

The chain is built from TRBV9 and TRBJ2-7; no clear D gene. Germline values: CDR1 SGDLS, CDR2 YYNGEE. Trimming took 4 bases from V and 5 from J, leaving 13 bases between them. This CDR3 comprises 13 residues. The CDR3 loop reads CASSPGAFDEQYF. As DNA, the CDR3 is TGTGCCAGCAGCCCCGGTGCGTTCGACGAGCAGTACTTC. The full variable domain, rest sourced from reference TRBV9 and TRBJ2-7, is DSGVTQTPKHLITATGQRVTLRCSPRSGDLSVYWYQQSLDQGLQFLIQYYNGEERAKGNILERFSAQQFPDLHSELNLSSLELGDSALYFCASSPGAFDEQYFGPGTRLTVT.

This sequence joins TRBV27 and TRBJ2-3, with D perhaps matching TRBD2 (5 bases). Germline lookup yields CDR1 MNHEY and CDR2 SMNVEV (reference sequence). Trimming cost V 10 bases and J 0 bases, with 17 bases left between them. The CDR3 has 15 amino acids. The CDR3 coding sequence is TGTGCCAAAAAGACGGACTTTAGTAGCACAGATACGCAGTATTTT. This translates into CAKKTDFSSTDTQYF.

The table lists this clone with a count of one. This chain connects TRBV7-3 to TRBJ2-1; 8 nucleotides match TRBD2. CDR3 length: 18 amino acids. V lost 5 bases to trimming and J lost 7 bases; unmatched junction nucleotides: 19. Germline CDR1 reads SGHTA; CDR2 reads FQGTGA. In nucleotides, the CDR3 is TGTGCCAGCAGCCCCAGCCCGCAAATAGCGGGGTATGTTAATGAGCAGTTCTTC. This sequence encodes CASSPSPQIAGYVNEQFF.

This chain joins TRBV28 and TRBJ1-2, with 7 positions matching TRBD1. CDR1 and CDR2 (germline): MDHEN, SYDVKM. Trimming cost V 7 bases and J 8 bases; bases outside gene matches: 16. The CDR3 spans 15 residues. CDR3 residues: CASISQEEGALGYTF. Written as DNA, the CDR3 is TGTGCCAGCATCAGCCAGGAGGAGGGGGCGCTCGGCTACACCTTC.

CDR3 amino acids: CASSQFETGTSNQPQHF. The CDR3 DNA reads as TGCGCCAGCAGCCAATTCGAGACAGGGACTAGCAATCAGCCCCAGCATTTT. The chain joins TRBV4-1 to TRBJ1-5, with 7 bases aligning to TRBD1. This CDR3 spans 17 amino acids. J was trimmed by 0 bases and V by 2 bases; bases with no gene match: 7. Per the germline V gene, CDR1 is MGHRA and CDR2 is YSYEKL.

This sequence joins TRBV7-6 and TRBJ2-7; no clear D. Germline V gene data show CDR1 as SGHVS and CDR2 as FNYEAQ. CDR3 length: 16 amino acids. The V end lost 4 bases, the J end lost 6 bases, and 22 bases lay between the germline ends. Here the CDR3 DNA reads TGTGCCAGCAGCTCCGACCATACGAGCCCCCCTAGCGAGCAGTACTTC. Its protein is CASSSDHTSPPSEQYF.

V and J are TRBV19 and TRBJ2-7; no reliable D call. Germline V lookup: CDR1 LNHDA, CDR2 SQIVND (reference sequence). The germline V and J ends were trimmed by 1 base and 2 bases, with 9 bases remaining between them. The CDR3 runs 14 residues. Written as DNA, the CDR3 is TGTGCCAGTAGTATAGCTACCTATACCTACGAGCAGTACTTC. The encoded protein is CASSIATYTYEQYF.

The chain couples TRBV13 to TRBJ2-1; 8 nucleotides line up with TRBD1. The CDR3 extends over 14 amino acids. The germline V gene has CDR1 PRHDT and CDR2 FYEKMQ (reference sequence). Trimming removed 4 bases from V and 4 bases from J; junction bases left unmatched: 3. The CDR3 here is CASSSTGDYNEQFF. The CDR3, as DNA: TGTGCCAGCAGCTCGACAGGGGATTACAATGAGCAGTTCTTC.

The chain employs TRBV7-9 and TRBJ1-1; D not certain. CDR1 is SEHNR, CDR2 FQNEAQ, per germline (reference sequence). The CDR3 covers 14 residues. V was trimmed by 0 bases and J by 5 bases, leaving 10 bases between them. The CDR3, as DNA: TGTGCCAGCAGCTTAGCGCTTCTAGGTACTGAAGCTTTCTTT. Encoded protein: CASSLALLGTEAFF.

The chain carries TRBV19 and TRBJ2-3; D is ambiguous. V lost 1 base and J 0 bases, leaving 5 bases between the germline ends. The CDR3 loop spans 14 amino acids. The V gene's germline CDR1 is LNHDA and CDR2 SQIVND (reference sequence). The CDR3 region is CASSIAVSTDTQYF. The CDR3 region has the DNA TGTGCCAGTAGTATAGCCGTCAGCACAGATACGCAGTATTTT. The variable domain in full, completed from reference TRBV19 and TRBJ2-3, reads DGGITQSPKYLFRKEGQNVTLSCEQNLNHDAMYWYRQDPGQGLRLIYYSQIVNDFQKGDIAEGYSVSREKKESFPLTVTSAQKNPTAFYLCASSIAVSTDTQYFGPGTRLTVL.